This T cell receptor beta chain is drawn from a study of blood T cell repertoires in COVID-19. For the study at large: The cDNA or gDNA used as material had been derived from T cells, B-cell-depleted T cells, or PBMCs.

Profiling relied on immunoSEQ multiplex PCR, and the TCRdb table lists in-frame clones only, not all of them. The top ten clones hold 1% to 1.5% of a sample with almost 300,000 clones, around nine tenths of them seen once. The TCR comes from a man between 65 and 85 years old with acute or convalescent COVID-19. The sample taken for sequencing was peripheral blood.

CDR3: CASSLWEGNQPQHF. The DNA for the CDR3 is TGTGCCAGCAGTTTATGGGAGGGGAATCAGCCCCAGCATTTT. The V call is TRBV28, the J call TRBJ1-5; weak D call: TRBD1 (5 bases). In germline, CDR1 is MDHEN, CDR2 SYDVKM. This CDR3 comprises 14 residues. The ends were cut back, 0 bases at V and 4 bases at J, with 7 bases in the middle.